This T cell receptor (beta chain) was recovered during a study of cytomegalovirus exposure and HLA in healthy donors. Study background: Early released data comprised 80 million to 100 million unique TCRs from HLA-typed donors.

Notes on this clone: No antigen is known for it.

It was with 60 Vbeta and 13 Jbeta primers that the PCR ran. Repertoires were generated with immunoSEQ multiplex PCR, while TCRdb's copy carries only in-frame clones and drops some. Of 120,000 or so clones in the sample, about 75% were seen once. Study conclusions and caveats: CMV serostatus was the sole immune exposure information available. In an earlier analysis, most TCR beta V segments were productive about 87% or about 30% of the time.

The receptor was isolated from a man aged 60 to 69 in good health and CMV-seropositive. Sequenced material: PBMCs.

CDR3 region: CASSLGGARGNTIYF. CDR3 sequence (DNA): TGTGCCAGCAGTTTAGGGGGGGCCCGTGGAAACACCATATATTTT. The chain recombines TRBV27 with TRBJ1-3; possible D gene TRBD1, 6 bases. Germline CDR1 is MNHEY and CDR2 is SMNVEV (reference sequence). The length of the CDR3 is 15 residues. V lost 2 bases to trimming and J lost 3 bases, with 11 bases between them.